This T cell receptor (beta chain) comes out of a study of molecular identifiers for immune sequencing clone quantification. TCRdb reanalysed the PCR reads using MiXCR and keeps one entry per CDR3 protein. The sample yields 300,000 to 400,000 distinct CDR3 sequences, roughly a quarter seen once. General study points: Clonotypes surpassing 20 RNA copies contained over 97% of effector molecules, versus under 1% in naive cells.

This clonotype was counted at least ten times. What it binds is not known. Germline V gene lookup returns CDR1 GTSNPN and CDR2 SVGIG (reference sequence). V shed 2 bases and J shed 4 bases, with 12 bases lying between them. CDR3 size: 14 residues. The V gene is TRBV30, the J gene TRBJ1-5; tentative D call: TRBD1 (6 bases). The sample taken for sequencing was naive CD8+ T cells from blood, with Jurkat cell RNA spiked in. As to subset: FACS-sorted CD8+CD4-CCR7+CD45RA+ naive T cells. This TCR was sampled from a human donor in good health. Some libraries in this study had Jurkat cell RNA spiked in. CDR3 sequence reads: CAWSPDSGNQPQHF. CDR3 DNA: TGTGCCTGGAGTCCGGACAGTGGTAATCAGCCCCAGCATTTT.